This passage covers 17 T cell receptor beta chains from one sample sequenced in a study of shared clonotypes between healthy human individuals. Repertoires were generated with immunoSEQ multiplex PCR, while TCRdb's copy carries only in-frame clones and drops some. This sample has around 480,000 clones, with almost 80% found just once. Source material: PBMCs. These receptors all come from a woman aged 40 to 50 in good health. Some clones in this sample may be carry-over from other donors' samples.

V usage is TRBV28 and J usage is TRBJ1-1; the match to TRBD1 covers 10 bases. V gave up 5 bases and J gave up 5 bases; unmatched junction bases: 11. This CDR3 is 16 amino acids long. In germline, CDR1 is MDHEN, CDR2 SYDVKM. The CDR3, as DNA: TGTGCCAGCAGTCCTCGACAGGGGGCGCGGGGAACTGAAGCTTTCTTT. Residues: CASSPRQGARGTEAFF.

As to this clone: An end of the junction differs from the germline gene, which may be a read error. The chain has TRBV7-2 and TRBJ2-7; 11 bases map to TRBD2. The length of the CDR3 is 14 residues. Germline V gives CDR1 SGHTA, CDR2 FQGNSA. In DNA form, the CDR3 reads TGTGCCAGCAGCCCCGGGACTAGCGGATACGTGCAGTACTTC. Translated: CASSPGTSGYVQYF. Complete variable domain (other parts from reference TRBV7-2 and TRBJ2-7): GAGVSQSPSNKVTEKGKDVELRCDPISGHTALYWYRQSLGQGLEFLIYFQGNSAPDKSGLPSDRFSAERTGGSVSTLTIQRTQQEDSAVYLCASSPGTSGYVQYFGPGTRLTVT.

This chain joins TRBV28 and TRBJ2-2; 11 bases are shared with TRBD2. The CDR3 length is 18 residues. The ends lost 3 bases at V and 7 bases at J; junction bases unmatched: 13. Germline assignment: CDR1 MDHEN and CDR2 SYDVKM. The CDR3: CASSFSPGTSGSIGELFF. CDR3 DNA sequence: TGTGCCAGCAGTTTTTCCCCAGGGACTAGCGGCTCCATCGGGGAGCTGTTTTTT.

Only one count was recorded for this clone. The chain recombines TRBV5-5 with TRBJ2-1, with D perhaps being TRBD1 or TRBD2 (5 bases each). Germline CDR1 SGHKS, CDR2 YYEKEE (reference sequence). The CDR3 totals 17 residues. Trimming removed 3 bases from V and 0 bases from J, with 16 bases in between. The CDR3: CASSSNRGPSSYNEQFF. CDR3 sequence (DNA): TGTGCCAGCAGCTCGAACCGGGGCCCGAGCTCCTACAATGAGCAGTTCTTC.

The J gene is TRBJ1-3, the V gene TRBV28, with TRBD1 as a possible D gene (5 bases). Germline V CDR1 and CDR2: MDHEN, SYDVKM. Between the trimmed V and J ends, which lost 1 base and 0 bases, there was a span of 13 bases. CDR3 length: 17 amino acids. The CDR3 nucleotides read TGTGCCAGCAGTTTATTCGGGGGATTAGGCTCTGGAAACACCATATATTTT. Protein product: CASSLFGGLGSGNTIYF.

The J gene is TRBJ2-2, the V gene TRBV19, with 11 bases matching TRBD2. The CDR3 contains 14 residues. CDR1 is LNHDA and CDR2 is SQIVND in the germline V gene (reference sequence). The J segment lost 7 bases and the V segment lost 5 bases, leaving 3 bases of the junction unmatched. CDR3 nucleotides: TGTGCCAGTAGTGCCCTAGCGGGAGGCGGGGAGCTGTTTTTT. Translated, it gives CASSALAGGGELFF.

The chain joins TRBV4-1 to TRBJ2-3; 8 bases fit TRBD2. V shed 0 bases, J shed 4 bases, and the junction held 9 bases outside the gene matches. The CDR3 runs to 17 residues. CDR1 MGHRA and CDR2 YSYEKL come from the germline V gene. The CDR3 here is CASSQDRTSKAPDTQYF. CDR3 coding DNA: TGCGCCAGCAGCCAAGATCGGACTAGCAAGGCCCCAGATACGCAGTATTTT.

The chain carries TRBV9 and TRBJ1-1, with D hard to call. Germline V lookup: CDR1 SGDLS, CDR2 YYNGEE. Deletions cut 4 bases from V and 3 bases from J, with 10 bases between. The CDR3 is 13 residues long. As DNA, the CDR3 is TGTGCCAGCAGCTCAAGCTGGGACACTGAAGCTTTCTTT. Translating it yields CASSSSWDTEAFF.

The V gene is TRBV15, the J gene TRBJ2-1, with 13 bases identical to TRBD2. Germline assignment: CDR1 LNHNV and CDR2 YYDKDF (reference sequence). After removal of 1 base from V and 10 bases from J, the junction contained 4 bases not matched to a gene. This CDR3 region has 15 residues. This chain's CDR3 is CATSRGTSGSKEQFF. DNA for the CDR3: TGTGCCACCAGCAGAGGGACTAGCGGGAGTAAAGAGCAGTTCTTC.

This chain links TRBV27 with TRBJ2-2; tentatively, D is TRBD1 (6 bases). Germline V gene lookup returns CDR1 MNHEY and CDR2 SMNVEV (reference sequence). With 3 bases removed from V and 4 bases from J, the gap between germline ends came to 15 bases. CDR3 size: 16 residues. The CDR3 region has the DNA TGTGCCAGCAGTTTTACCAGGGGCGTAGGCACCGGGGAGCTGTTTTTT. This sequence encodes CASSFTRGVGTGELFF.

This sequence joins TRBV5-1 and TRBJ2-1; D not resolved. Germline V CDR1 and CDR2: SGHRS, YFSETQ. V lost 4 bases and J 1 base, leaving 12 bases between the germline ends. The length of the CDR3 is 15 residues. The CDR3 region has the DNA TGCGCCAGCAGCCCCTCCACGGCGTCCTACAATGAGCAGTTCTTC. Amino acid sequence: CASSPSTASYNEQFF.

The chain links TRBV7-7 to TRBJ2-2, with 8 bases identical to TRBD1. The CDR3 loop spans 16 amino acids. V lost 5 bases, J lost 1 base, and 6 bases stayed unmatched. Per the germline V gene, CDR1 is SSHAT and CDR2 is FNYEAQ (reference sequence). The CDR3 reads CASSPGQGGNTGELFF. CDR3 nucleotides: TGTGCCAGCAGCCCTGGACAGGGCGGGAACACCGGGGAGCTGTTTTTT.

The chain combines TRBV18 with TRBJ2-1, with 12 bases that match TRBD2. Germline-derived CDR1 and CDR2 are KGHSH and LQKENI. The CDR3 contains 17 residues. V lost 6 bases, J lost 4 bases, and 10 bases stayed unmatched. The CDR3 coding sequence is TGTGCCAGCTCCCAAAGCCCCGGGACTAGCGGGTACAATGAGCAGTTCTTC. Its translation is CASSQSPGTSGYNEQFF.

This clone was counted once. V is TRBV11-2 and J is TRBJ2-1, with D perhaps TRBD2 (6 bases). Germline-derived CDR1 and CDR2 are SGHAT and FQNNGV. The CDR3 consists of 14 residues. Deletions cut 3 bases from V and 7 bases from J, with 13 bases between. The CDR3 sequence: CASSFSGGGNEQFF. The CDR3 nucleotides read TGTGCCAGCAGCTTCTCCGGGGGTGGGAATGAGCAGTTCTTC.

The V and J genes are TRBV20-1 and TRBJ1-2; D not certain. Germline V gene lookup returns CDR1 DFQATT and CDR2 SNEGSKA (reference sequence). V lost 3 bases, J lost 8 bases, and 10 bases lay in between. The CDR3 has 11 amino acids. The CDR3 loop is CSASGSGGYTF. CDR3 bases: TGCAGTGCTAGTGGATCCGGGGGCTACACCTTC.

V is TRBV5-5 and J is TRBJ1-4; tentative D call: TRBD1 (6 bases). V lost 2 bases and J lost 8, with 16 bases in between. CDR1 and CDR2 from the germline V gene are SGHKS and YYEKEE (reference sequence). The CDR3 has 15 residues. CDR3 coding DNA: TGTGCCAGCAGCTTTCCTGGGGGCGCCGGGGAAAAACTGTTTTTT. It translates to CASSFPGGAGEKLFF.

The gene calls are TRBV9 and TRBJ1-1, with D perhaps TRBD1 (5 bases). The ends were cut back, 0 bases at V and 3 bases at J, with 12 bases in the middle. The CDR3 contains 15 residues. CDR1 SGDLS and CDR2 YYNGEE come from the germline V gene. CDR3 bases: TGTGCCAGCAGCGTAGTAGGGGAAGGGGACACTGAAGCTTTCTTT. Its translation: CASSVVGEGDTEAFF.